This TCR beta chain was recorded in a study of blood T cell repertoires in COVID-19. CDR3 length equals 16 residues. V dropped 0 bases and J dropped 6 bases, with 17 bases sitting between them. Germline V lookup: CDR1 LGHDT, CDR2 YNNKEL (reference sequence). The study drew participants aged about 18 to 95 years from under 30 US areas. Recovered status applied to Cohort 3 donors who had two consecutive negative PCRs. It also applied to those with clearance or with symptom resolution. Original data processing: Amplification of reference gene primers provided the estimated nucleated cell counts. The table came from immunoSEQ multiplex PCR; TCRdb's copy has only in-frame clones and leaves some out. V and J calls and clone size are given by that table; D and trimming were obtained from the DNA. The table has fewer than 400,000 clones, approximately 88% seen once; the top ten hold about 5%.

Sequencing was done on a sample of PBMCs or T cells enriched from blood (not recorded which). The TCR sequence derives from a man under 40 who had recovered from COVID-19. The chain combines TRBV3-1 (or the pseudogene TRBV3-2) with TRBJ1-1; D gene unclear. The DNA for the CDR3 is TGTGCCAGCAGCCAAGATTTGGCGCGGGCGAAGGCTGAAGCTTTCTTT. Translation gives CASSQDLARAKAEAFF.